This paragraph covers one TCR beta chain sequence. Its target is unknown. Profiling relied on immunoSEQ multiplex PCR, and the TCRdb table lists in-frame clones only, not all of them. Of roughly 78,000 clones listed, about nine tenths are singletons. This entry belongs to a study of identifying expanded T cells in peripheral blood. Study-wide results and caveats: Technical replicates showed about 1.2 changed clones; roughly two weeks roughly 16; four weeks 19.

The CDR3 has 12 amino acids. V lost 1 base and J lost 11, with 11 bases in between. Germline values: CDR1 SGHTA, CDR2 FQGNSA. No infections or other immune events were documented during collection. The clonotype was recovered from a person aged 18 to 75 in good health. What was sequenced was blood. The chain uses TRBV7-2 and TRBJ2-5; D is unclear. The CDR3 nucleotides read TGTGCCAGCAGCTTAGTGGCCGATGCGCAGTACTTC. Translation: CASSLVADAQYF. The full variable domain, rest sourced from reference TRBV7-2 and TRBJ2-5, is GAGVSQSPSNKVTEKGKDVELRCDPISGHTALYWYRQSLGQGLEFLIYFQGNSAPDKSGLPSDRFSAERTGGSVSTLTIQRTQQEDSAVYLCASSLVADAQYFGPGTRLLVL.